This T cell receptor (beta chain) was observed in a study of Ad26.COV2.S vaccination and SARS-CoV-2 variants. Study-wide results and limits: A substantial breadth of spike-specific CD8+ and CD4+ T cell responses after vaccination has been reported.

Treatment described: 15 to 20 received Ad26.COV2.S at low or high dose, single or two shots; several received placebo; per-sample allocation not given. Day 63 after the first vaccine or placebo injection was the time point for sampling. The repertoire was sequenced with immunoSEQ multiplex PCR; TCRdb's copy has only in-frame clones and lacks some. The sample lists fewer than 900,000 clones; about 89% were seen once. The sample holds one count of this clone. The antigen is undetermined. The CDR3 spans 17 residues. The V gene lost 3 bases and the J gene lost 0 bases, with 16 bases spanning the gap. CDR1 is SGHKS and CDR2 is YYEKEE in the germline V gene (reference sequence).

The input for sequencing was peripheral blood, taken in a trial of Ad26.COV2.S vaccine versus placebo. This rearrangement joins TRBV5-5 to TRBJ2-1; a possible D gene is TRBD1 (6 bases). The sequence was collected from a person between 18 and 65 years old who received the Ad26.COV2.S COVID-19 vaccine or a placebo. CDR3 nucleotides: TGTGCCAGCAGCTCCCCACGGGACACCCTCTCCTACAATGAGCAGTTCTTC. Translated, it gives CASSSPRDTLSYNEQFF.